The TCR beta chain described here comes from a study of T cells in localized non-small cell lung cancer. General study points: Heterogeneity within the tumor remains possible, as just one region underwent sequencing. Turning up in adjacent lung were a median approximately 60 of the top 100 tumor clones. Highest T cell clonality was seen in uninvolved adjacent lung, surpassing that measured in tumor.

V was clipped by 5 bases and J by 8 bases, with 15 bases between them. Germline lookup yields CDR1 MNHEY and CDR2 SMNVEV (reference sequence). This CDR3 spans 13 amino acids. Assay: immunoSEQ multiplex PCR; the TCRdb copy retains only in-frame clones and omits some. The table lists some 52,000 clones, 70% to 90% of them singletons. Comments on this clone: Its specificity is not known.

V usage is TRBV27 and J usage is TRBJ1-2; D remains unclear. The receptor was isolated from a male donor at least 60 years old with stage III squamous cell lung carcinoma. This sample comprised peripheral blood, obtained before any cancer treatment. The CDR3 DNA reads as TGTGCCAGCAGTCCCCGGGCCGTCGACGGCTACACCTTC. Its protein is CASSPRAVDGYTF.